This is a list of T cell receptor beta chains from one sample in a study of blood T cell repertoires in COVID-19. The table came from immunoSEQ multiplex PCR; TCRdb's copy has only in-frame clones and leaves some out. The sample yields approximately 56,000 clones, under 90% seen once. Sequenced: peripheral blood. The receptors here all came from an elderly man with active or convalescent COVID-19. The CDR3 runs from the conserved cysteine through the conserved F or W. Each record gives: J gene, clone size, D gene, V gene, CDR3 protein, CDR3 DNA. D genes are given only for firm matches. The size field is filled for only some rows; it gives once, few, many or a size class.

TRBJ1-6,few,NA,TRBV30,CAWSVFFGDFQSSYNSPLHF,TGTGCCTGGAGTGTATTTTTTGGGGACTTTCAGAGCTCCTATAATTCACCCCTCCACTTT
TRBJ2-7,NA,TRBD1,TRBV9,CASSVAGTGEQYF,TGTGCCAGCAGCGTAGCCGGGACAGGCGAGCAGTACTTC
TRBJ2-3,NA,TRBD2,TRBV5-1,CASSWVGEGDTQYF,TGCGCCAGCAGCTGGGTAGGGGAGGGAGATACGCAGTATTTT
TRBJ1-4,NA,NA,TRBV28,CASSSQGVNEKLFF,TGTGCCAGCAGTTCTCAGGGTGTTAATGAAAAACTGTTTTTT
TRBJ2-7,NA,TRBD2,TRBV6-1,CASSESSSGIHEQYF,TGTGCCAGCAGTGAATCGTCTAGCGGGATCCACGAGCAGTACTTC
TRBJ2-2,NA,NA,TRBV9,CASSGGLYTGELFF,TGTGCCAGCAGCGGCGGGTTATACACCGGGGAGCTGTTTTTT
TRBJ2-2,NA,TRBD2,TRBV18,CASSPPGTSEAGELFF,TGTGCCAGCTCACCACCCGGGACTAGCGAAGCCGGGGAGCTGTTTTTT
TRBJ1-5,NA,TRBD1,TRBV7-9,CASAQGNSNQPQHF,TGTGCCAGCGCACAGGGGAATAGCAATCAGCCCCAGCATTTT
TRBJ1-2,NA,NA,TRBV29-1,CSASRRNGYTF,TGCAGCGCCTCCCGGAGGAATGGCTACACCTTC
TRBJ2-1,NA,NA,TRBV11-2,CASSLDPVSYFAAVYNEQFF,TGTGCCAGCAGCTTAGACCCAGTTTCTTACTTTGCGGCCGTATACAATGAGCAGTTCTTC
TRBJ1-1,NA,TRBD1,TRBV5-6,CASSLAQGALGTEAFF,TGTGCCAGCAGCTTGGCGCAGGGGGCTCTAGGTACTGAAGCTTTCTTT
TRBJ2-7,NA,NA,TRBV18,CASSPPSGAGYEQYF,TGTGCCAGCTCACCACCGTCAGGGGCTGGCTACGAGCAGTACTTC